Sequencing of this TCR beta chain was carried out in a study of T cell changes during pregnancy in multiple sclerosis. Assay used: immunoSEQ multiplex PCR; TCRdb lists only in-frame clones, some missing. In the table there are around 56,000 clones, 91% of which are singletons. This clone appeared a single time. Per germline, CDR1 MNHNY and CDR2 SVGAGI (reference sequence). J lost 4 bases, V lost 6 bases, and 4 bases had no gene match. This CDR3 has 14 amino acids. The chain joins TRBV6-6 to TRBJ1-3, with 9 bases matching TRBD1. The starting material was CD4+ T cells from peripheral blood mononuclear cells, obtained in the first trimester of pregnancy. The sequence came from a female donor with multiple sclerosis, enrolled in a pregnancy study. DNA of the CDR3: TGTGCCAGCAGCCGCGGGACAGGGGGAAACACCATATATTTT. Its protein product is CASSRGTGGNTIYF.